These 18 T cell receptor beta chains were all obtained from the same sample, sequenced in a study of OX40 agonist ivuxolimab in advanced cancers. Sequencing was performed with immunoSEQ multiplex PCR; in TCRdb, only in-frame clones are kept and a portion is missing. The profile shows tens of thousands of clones, 88% of them singletons. This specimen consisted of CD4+ or CD8+ T cells sorted from blood, obtained in a trial of the OX40 agonist ivuxolimab. These receptors all come from an adult with an advanced solid tumor such as melanoma, head and neck, liver or kidney cancer.

The genes are TRBV5-4 and TRBJ1-1; D remains unclear. CDR3 length: 13 residues. Trimming left V 1 base short and J 1 base short, with 5 bases between. Looked up from germline, CDR1 is SGHNT and CDR2 is YYREEE (reference sequence). CDR3 in amino acids: CASSLLENTEAFF. In DNA, the CDR3 is TGTGCCAGCAGCTTGCTGGAGAACACTGAAGCTTTCTTT.

This clone was found once. The chain joins TRBV6-1 to TRBJ1-1; D gene unclear. Germline V lookup: CDR1 MNHNS, CDR2 SASEGT. Trimming stripped 1 base from V and 4 bases from J, with 10 bases between. This CDR3 spans 14 amino acids. The CDR3 loop is CASSEGRGVTEAFF. CDR3 bases: TGTGCCAGCAGTGAAGGGCGGGGTGTCACTGAAGCTTTCTTT.

The rearrangement links TRBV5-6 to TRBJ2-5; the D gene could be TRBD1 or TRBD2 (5 bases each). The germline V and J ends were trimmed by 3 bases and 5 bases, with 14 bases remaining between them. The CDR3 is 14 residues long. Germline V gene sequence: CDR1 SGHDT, CDR2 YYEEEE. CDR3 nucleotide sequence: TGTGCCAGCAGCTGGGTATGGGGGTCGGAGACCCAGTACTTC. It translates to CASSWVWGSETQYF.

The chain uses TRBV7-3 and TRBJ2-7; D may be TRBD1 (6 bases). The ends were cut back, 4 bases at V and 6 bases at J, with 16 bases in the middle. Germline V gene sequence: CDR1 SGHTA, CDR2 FQGTGA. The CDR3 spans 14 residues. The CDR3 nucleotides read TGTGCCAGCAGCTCAAATGGACAGACGGGCGAGCAGTACTTC. Encoded protein: CASSSNGQTGEQYF.

The J gene is TRBJ2-7, the V gene TRBV4-1; a weak D match, TRBD2 (5 bases). V lost 3 bases and J 6 bases, leaving 12 bases between the germline ends. The CDR3 spans 13 residues. Germline values: CDR1 MGHRA, CDR2 YSYEKL. The CDR3 sequence: CASSQRASGEQYF. Written as DNA, the CDR3 is TGCGCCAGCAGCCAGAGGGCTAGTGGCGAGCAGTACTTC.

V gene TRBV6-1 combines with J gene TRBJ2-1; D unclear. V shed 6 bases and J shed 4 bases, with 4 bases lying between them. The germline V gene has CDR1 MNHNS and CDR2 SASEGT. This CDR3 has 11 amino acids. CDR3 nucleotides: TGTGCCAGCAGGAGGTACAATGAGCAGTTCTTC. Its protein product is CASRRYNEQFF.

The rearrangement joins TRBV29-1 to TRBJ2-1, with D possibly matching TRBD1 (6 bases). The germline gives CDR1 SQVTM, CDR2 ANQGSEA. The V gene lost 2 bases and the J gene lost 8 bases, with 19 bases spanning the gap. CDR3 length: 15 amino acids. The chain's CDR3 is CSVERVGQGSDEQFF. Written as DNA, the CDR3 is TGCAGCGTTGAAAGGGTCGGCCAGGGGAGCGATGAGCAGTTCTTC.

This chain joins TRBV7-6 and TRBJ2-5; 8 bases fit TRBD2. Germline V gene sequence: CDR1 SGHVS, CDR2 FNYEAQ. The trim removed 5 bases at V and 5 bases at J, leaving 7 bases unmatched. The length of the CDR3 is 14 residues. CDR3: CASSRIAGTETQYF. For the CDR3, the DNA is TGTGCCAGCAGCAGGATAGCGGGAACGGAGACCCAGTACTTC.

The J gene is TRBJ2-1, the V gene TRBV5-4, with D uncertain. Trimming stripped 5 bases from V and 8 bases from J, with 17 bases between. The CDR3 runs 14 residues. Germline lookup yields CDR1 SGHNT and CDR2 YYREEE (reference sequence). The CDR3 is CASRKENRVDEQFF. DNA for the CDR3: TGTGCCAGCAGAAAAGAGAACAGAGTCGATGAGCAGTTCTTC.

The gene calls are TRBV6-6 and TRBJ2-7; D may be TRBD2 (5 bases). Trimming took 0 bases from V and 2 from J, leaving 11 bases between them. From germline, CDR1 is MNHNY and CDR2 SVGAGI (reference sequence). The CDR3 consists of 15 residues. For the CDR3, the DNA is TGTGCCAGCAGTTACTCGATACTAGGGACCTACGAGCAGTACTTC. It specifies CASSYSILGTYEQYF.

The genes are TRBV19 and TRBJ2-7, with 7 bases matching TRBD2. The ends lost 1 base at V and 2 bases at J; junction bases unmatched: 5. Germline CDR1 LNHDA, CDR2 SQIVND (reference sequence). The CDR3 spans 15 residues. The CDR3 spells CASSIGGAGTYEQYF. The DNA for the CDR3 is TGTGCCAGTAGTATAGGTGGAGCGGGAACCTACGAGCAGTACTTC. The variable domain in full, completed from reference TRBV19 and TRBJ2-7, reads DGGITQSPKYLFRKEGQNVTLSCEQNLNHDAMYWYRQDPGQGLRLIYYSQIVNDFQKGDIAEGYSVSREKKESFPLTVTSAQKNPTAFYLCASSIGGAGTYEQYFGPGTRLTVT.

This clone was recorded once. The genes are TRBV5-6 and TRBJ2-5; 8 nucleotides line up with TRBD1. Germline lookup yields CDR1 SGHDT and CDR2 YYEEEE. The J segment lost 3 bases and the V segment lost 4 bases, leaving 2 bases of the junction unmatched. This CDR3 contains 13 residues. The CDR3 is CASSVTGEETQYF. The DNA of the CDR3 is TGTGCCAGCAGCGTGACAGGGGAAGAGACCCAGTACTTC.

The rearrangement joins TRBV9 to TRBJ2-1, with D perhaps TRBD2 (6 bases). Trimming took off 4 bases at V and 9 bases at J, with 14 bases between the two ends. Germline lookup yields CDR1 SGDLS and CDR2 YYNGEE. The CDR3 length is 13 residues. The CDR3 is CASSLSGGGEQFF. CDR3 sequence (DNA): TGTGCCAGCAGCCTATCCGGGGGAGGTGAGCAGTTCTTC.

The CDR3 spells CASSSGGLAGGLETQYF. CDR3 sequence (DNA): TGTGCCAGCAGTTCGGGGGGGCTAGCGGGAGGATTAGAGACCCAGTACTTC. V and J are TRBV11-2 and TRBJ2-5; 11 nucleotides agree with TRBD2. The CDR3 contains 17 residues. The germline CDR1 and CDR2 sequences are SGHAT and FQNNGV. V lost 6 bases and J lost 4; bases outside the gene matches: 13. The entire variable domain, with the rest obtained from reference TRBV11-2 and TRBJ2-5, is as follows: EAGVAQSPRYKIIEKRQSVAFWCNPISGHATLYWYQQILGQGPKLLIQFQNNGVVDDSQLPKDRFSAERLKGVDSTLKIQPAKLEDSAVYLCASSSGGLAGGLETQYFGPGTRLLVL.

The rearrangement links TRBV18 to TRBJ2-5, with D possibly being TRBD1 (6 bases). The J call is in doubt because the DNA end fits TRBJ2-7 better. The CDR3 sequence is 14 residues long. Germline CDR1 and CDR2: KGHSH and LQKENI. This CDR3 is CASSPGGASYEQYF. CDR3 bases: TGTGCCAGCTCACCAGGGGGCGCCTCCTACGAGCAGTACTTC.

V and J are TRBV7-6 and TRBJ2-1; 12 bases are shared with TRBD2. CDR1 and CDR2 from the germline V gene are SGHVS and FNYEAQ. Trimming took 4 bases from V and 6 from J; bases not matched to a gene: 13. The CDR3 has 18 residues. In DNA, the CDR3 is TGTGCCAGCAGCTCTATCCAAGCCCCGGGACTAGCGGGCAATGAGCAGTTCTTC. Translated: CASSSIQAPGLAGNEQFF.

The CDR3 region is CASSQGQGAWQPQHF. CDR3 sequence (DNA): TGCGCCAGCAGCCAAGGACAGGGGGCCTGGCAGCCCCAGCATTTT. The chain links TRBV4-1 to TRBJ1-5, with 10 bases aligning to TRBD1. The CDR3 length is 15 residues. V lost 1 base and J lost 7; bases outside the gene matches: 4. CDR1 is MGHRA, CDR2 YSYEKL, per germline.

This chain joins TRBV6-5 and TRBJ2-2; D unclear. V shed 6 bases and J shed 5 bases, with 7 bases lying between them. Germline values: CDR1 MNHEY, CDR2 SVGAGI. CDR3 size: 12 residues. The CDR3 nucleotides are TGTGCCAGCAGCCCTTTTACCGGGGAGCTGTTTTTT. Translation gives CASSPFTGELFF.